What follows are 16 T cell receptor beta chains derived from one specimen sequenced in a study of blood T cell repertoires in COVID-19. Method: immunoSEQ multiplex PCR; TCRdb's copy keeps in-frame clones and lacks some. The table has about 200,000 clones, 85% seen once. The material sequenced was PBMCs or T cells enriched from blood (not recorded which). Receptor source: a man aged 35-49 years who had recovered from COVID-19.

This clone was seen at least ten times. The chain employs TRBV29-1 and TRBJ2-3; TRBD2 matches 9 bases. The CDR3 covers 15 residues. The germline V gene has CDR1 SQVTM and CDR2 ANQGSEA. V lost 1 base and J lost 4; bases outside the gene matches: 6. CDR3 sequence (DNA): TGCAGCGTTGAAGGGGGCGGGAGGGCCGCAGATACGCAGTATTTT. It translates to CSVEGGGRAADTQYF.

Regarding this clone: The same CDR3 is also encoded by other DNA sequences in this sample. The chain links TRBV5-1 to TRBJ2-3, with TRBD2 identical over 7 bases. Losses at the gene ends were 1 base for V and 3 bases for J; bases not matched to a gene: 2. Germline V gene sequence: CDR1 SGHRS, CDR2 YFSETQ. CDR3 length: 14 residues. This CDR3 is CASSLNSGTDTQYF. As DNA, the CDR3 is TGCGCCAGCAGCTTGAATAGCGGGACAGATACGCAGTATTTT.

The V and J genes are TRBV5-1 and TRBJ1-6; D unresolved. The V and J ends lost 0 bases and 4 bases respectively, with 5 bases between them. The CDR3 extends over 14 amino acids. Germline assignment: CDR1 SGHRS and CDR2 YFSETQ. CDR3 in DNA: TGCGCCAGCAGCTTGGACAAGTATAATTCACCCCTCCACTTT. Its protein product is CASSLDKYNSPLHF.

The genes are TRBV4-1 and TRBJ1-2; D may be TRBD1 (6 bases). Trimming stripped 3 bases from V and 0 bases from J, with 14 bases between. The germline V gene encodes CDR1 MGHRA and CDR2 YSYEKL. The CDR3 is 16 amino acids. Here the CDR3 reads CASSHPPGGANYGYTF. The CDR3 bases are TGCGCCAGCAGCCACCCGCCGGGGGGCGCTAACTATGGCTACACCTTC.

The V and J genes are TRBV6-2 or TRBV6-3 and TRBJ2-7; 12 bases line up with TRBD1. Trimming at V came to 6 bases and at J to 6 bases, leaving 6 bases not matched to a gene. Germline V CDR1 and CDR2: MNHEY, SVGEGT. This CDR3 has 14 amino acids. For the CDR3, the DNA is TGTGCCAGCAGCCTGGGACAGGGGGCGGGCGAGCAGTACTTC. It translates to CASSLGQGAGEQYF.

The J gene is TRBJ2-7, the V gene TRBV7-9; D remains unclear. Trimming removed 0 bases at V and 4 bases at J, with 4 bases between. The CDR3 totals 12 residues. Germline lookup yields CDR1 SEHNR and CDR2 FQNEAQ (reference sequence). CDR3 bases: TGTGCCAGCAGCTTAGCACAATACGAGCAGTACTTC. It translates to CASSLAQYEQYF.

V is TRBV7-8 and J is TRBJ1-4, with D unclear. V dropped 7 bases and J dropped 0 bases, with 15 bases sitting between them. The length of the CDR3 is 16 residues. Per germline, CDR1 SGHVS and CDR2 FQNEAQ. The CDR3 loop reads CASTPRRVATNEKLFF. The DNA of the CDR3 is TGTGCCAGCACCCCTCGGCGGGTTGCAACTAATGAAAAACTGTTTTTT.

This clone was seen only a few times. This sequence joins TRBV3-1 (or the pseudogene TRBV3-2) and TRBJ1-2; TRBD1 matches 8 bases. J gave up 8 bases and V 5 bases, and 10 bases lay outside the gene matches. The CDR3 totals 14 residues. From germline, CDR1 is LGHDT and CDR2 YNNKEL (reference sequence). The CDR3: CASSVQTGVGGYTF. CDR3 nucleotide sequence: TGTGCCAGCAGCGTCCAGACAGGGGTAGGAGGCTACACCTTC.

J is TRBJ1-4 and V is TRBV30; D call uncertain. V was clipped by 1 base and J by 0 bases, with 9 bases between them. Germline CDR1 is GTSNPN and CDR2 is SVGIG (reference sequence). This CDR3 has 15 amino acids. CDR3: CAWSDRLTTNEKLFF. In DNA form, the CDR3 reads TGTGCCTGGAGTGACCGACTGACAACTAATGAAAAACTGTTTTTT.

The V call is TRBV4-1, the J call TRBJ2-7; D is possibly TRBD1 (5 bases). Germline V gene data show CDR1 as MGHRA and CDR2 as YSYEKL. The CDR3 is made up of 16 amino acids. V was cut by 0 bases and J by 0 bases, with 12 bases left in between. The CDR3 nucleotides read TGCGCCAGCAGCCAAGATACGGCAGGGCTCTCCTACGAGCAGTACTTC. Residues: CASSQDTAGLSYEQYF.

This chain uses TRBV5-4 with TRBJ2-7, with D tentatively TRBD2 (7 bases). V lost 0 bases and J 6 bases, leaving 16 bases between the germline ends. CDR3 length: 15 amino acids. In germline, CDR1 is SGHNT, CDR2 YYREEE (reference sequence). CDR3 loop: CASSLGGGASSEQYF. DNA for the CDR3: TGTGCCAGCAGCTTGGGCGGGGGCGCAAGCTCCGAGCAGTACTTC.

J is TRBJ1-3 and V is TRBV12-3 or TRBV12-4; D is uncertain. Trimming left V 3 bases short and J 7 bases short, with 10 bases between. The length of the CDR3 is 13 residues. CDR3 sequence: CASSFDRGNTIYF. Here the CDR3 DNA reads TGTGCCAGCAGTTTTGACCGAGGGAACACCATATATTTT.

The V gene is TRBV7-3, the J gene TRBJ2-3, with D possibly being TRBD2 (6 bases). CDR1 is SGHTA and CDR2 is FQGTGA in the germline V gene. This CDR3 spans 14 amino acids. V was pared by 1 base and J by 3 bases, with 8 bases between. The CDR3 loop reads CASSLSLATDTQYF. In nucleotides, the CDR3 is TGTGCCAGCAGCTTAAGCCTAGCGACAGATACGCAGTATTTT.

The chain combines TRBV6-5 with TRBJ1-3; maybe TRBD1 (5 bases). Germline V gene sequence: CDR1 MNHEY, CDR2 SVGAGI. V lost 4 bases and J lost 4, with 11 bases in between. CDR3 length: 14 amino acids. CDR3 region: CASSSRALGNTIYF. Here the CDR3 DNA reads TGTGCCAGCAGTTCCAGGGCCTTAGGAAACACCATATATTTT.

This clone has only a few counts. The rearrangement links TRBV2 to TRBJ2-7; 16 bases map to TRBD2. CDR3 length equals 16 residues. Germline V gene lookup returns CDR1 SNHLY and CDR2 FYNNEI. V was pared by 7 bases and J by 5 bases, with 8 bases of the junction left unmatched. CDR3 region: CASNLGLAGGNHEQYF. CDR3 DNA: TGTGCCAGCAATCTGGGACTAGCGGGAGGGAACCACGAGCAGTACTTC.

In this sample, this clone turned up a few times. The CDR3 spells CASSEGRNTGELFF. CDR3 nucleotides: TGTGCCAGCAGCGAGGGAAGAAACACCGGGGAGCTGTTTTTT. J is TRBJ2-2 and V is TRBV11-2, with D possibly matching TRBD2 (5 bases). Germline loops: CDR1 SGHAT, CDR2 FQNNGV. CDR3 length: 14 residues. The V end lost 5 bases, the J end lost 2 bases, and 9 bases lay between the germline ends.